Each of the 27 T cell receptor beta chains below was sequenced from the same sample in a study of CD8+ T cells in alopecia areata. TCR sequencing used cDNA made by reverse transcription of extracted RNA. Sequencing used immunoSEQ multiplex PCR; TCRdb keeps in-frame clones, though not all of them. The sample contains about 150,000 clones, around 54% of which appear only once. The sequencing sample was made of CD4+ T cells sorted from blood. The source of these receptors is a human donor in good health.

The chain combines TRBV29-1 with TRBJ2-1, with 7 bases identical to TRBD1. Per germline, CDR1 SQVTM and CDR2 ANQGSEA. Trimming took 3 bases from V and 2 from J; bases not matched to a gene: 7. CDR3 length: 15 residues. CDR3 sequence: CSVDVATGTYNEQFF. CDR3 DNA: TGCAGCGTTGATGTGGCGACAGGGACCTACAATGAGCAGTTCTTC.

The chain combines TRBV7-2 with TRBJ2-6; D is perhaps TRBD2 (5 bases). Per the germline V gene, CDR1 is SGHTA and CDR2 is FQGNSA. Trimming stripped 0 bases from V and 2 bases from J, with 5 bases between. CDR3 length: 15 amino acids. The CDR3 DNA reads as TGTGCCAGCAGCTTAGCCGGGGCTGGGGCCAACGTCCTGACTTTC. It specifies CASSLAGAGANVLTF.

Remarks on this clone: The junction does not match germline at one end; this may be a read error. The chain uses TRBV9 and TRBJ1-1, with D unclear. Germline V gene data show CDR1 as SGDLS and CDR2 as YYNGEE. The CDR3 covers 15 residues. For the CDR3, the DNA is TGTGCCAGCAGCGTAGAGGGTGTCCCAGACACCGAAGCTTTCTTT. Residues: CASSVEGVPDTEAFF.

This clone was seen a handful of times. This chain uses TRBV29-1 with TRBJ2-5; 10 bases match TRBD2. Unmatched junction bases numbered 5, after V lost 2 bases and J lost 5 bases. The germline CDR1 and CDR2 sequences are SQVTM and ANQGSEA. CDR3 length: 14 residues. The CDR3 DNA sequence: TGCAGCGTTGAAAGCGGGAGGGCCCTGGAGACCCAGTACTTC. It encodes CSVESGRALETQYF.

Comment on this clone: Other nucleotide sequences from this sample produce the same CDR3. V gene TRBV30 combines with J gene TRBJ1-2, with D unresolved. V lost 1 base and J lost 2, with 5 bases in between. The CDR3 is made up of 12 amino acids. The V gene's germline CDR1 is GTSNPN and CDR2 SVGIG (reference sequence). The CDR3 bases are TGTGCCTGGAGTGGCGGGAACTATGGCTACACCTTC. It yields the protein CAWSGGNYGYTF.

The rearrangement uses TRBV7-2 and TRBJ1-2, with 7 bases identical to TRBD1. Germline V gene lookup returns CDR1 SGHTA and CDR2 FQGNSA. The CDR3 loop spans 13 amino acids. After removal of 3 bases from V and 6 bases from J, the junction contained 4 bases not matched to a gene. CDR3 amino acids: CASSFLTGDGYTF. CDR3 DNA: TGTGCCAGCAGCTTTCTAACAGGGGATGGCTACACCTTC.

In its sample, this clone was seen a few times. The rearrangement uses TRBV28 and TRBJ1-5; D is uncertain. V lost 6 bases and J 11 bases, leaving 17 bases between the germline ends. CDR1 and CDR2 from the germline V gene are MDHEN and SYDVKM. This CDR3 is 13 amino acids long. For the CDR3, the DNA is TGTGCCAGCAGCCCCATCCTCGTCGGGACCCAGCATTTT. Translating gives CASSPILVGTQHF. The full variable domain, its missing parts supplied by reference TRBV28 and TRBJ1-5, is DVKVTQSSRYLVKRTGEKVFLECVQDMDHENMFWYRQDPGLGLRLIYFSYDVKMKEKGDIPEGYSVSREKKERFSLILESASTNQTSMYLCASSPILVGTQHFGDGTRLSIL.

This clone was counted only a few times. The rearrangement joins TRBV7-9 to TRBJ2-2; no definite D call. V gave up 4 bases and J gave up 2 bases, with 5 bases separating them. The CDR3 contains 13 residues. CDR1 and CDR2 from the germline V gene are SEHNR and FQNEAQ (reference sequence). The chain's CDR3 is CASSWPNTGELFF. CDR3 coding DNA: TGTGCCAGCAGCTGGCCTAACACCGGGGAGCTGTTTTTT.

The J gene is TRBJ2-1, the V gene TRBV4-1; TRBD2 aligns across 14 bases. The germline V gene has CDR1 MGHRA and CDR2 YSYEKL. CDR3 length equals 15 residues. Germline trimming cut 6 bases from V and 7 bases from J; bases unmatched to any gene: 5. The CDR3 protein is CASRAGLAGENEQFF. In DNA, the CDR3 is TGCGCCAGCAGAGCGGGACTAGCGGGAGAAAATGAGCAGTTCTTC.

This chain joins TRBV7-3 and TRBJ2-3; D is tentatively TRBD1 or TRBD2 (5 bases each). The CDR3 is 15 residues long. The germline V gene has CDR1 SGHTA and CDR2 FQGTGA. V lost 2 bases and J 2 bases, leaving 11 bases between the germline ends. The CDR3 DNA sequence: TGTGCCAGCAGCTTATATTCGGGACCCACAGATACGCAGTATTTT. It encodes CASSLYSGPTDTQYF.

The CDR3 region has the DNA TGTGCCAGCCAGGTCGGACCATATAGCAATCAGCCCCAGCATTTT. Translated, it gives CASQVGPYSNQPQHF. The chain recombines TRBV6-5 with TRBJ1-5; D unclear. CDR3 size: 15 residues. The germline V gene encodes CDR1 MNHEY and CDR2 SVGAGI. V was pared by 8 bases and J by 0 bases, with 14 bases between.

V is TRBV23-1 and J is TRBJ2-4; no clear D. TRBV23-1 carries the ORF label, with uncertain function. Trimming took 3 bases from V and 4 from J, leaving 16 bases between them. The length of the CDR3 is 16 residues. For the CDR3, the DNA is TGCGCCAGCAGTCAGGTCTCCACTAACTGGAAAAACATTCAGTACTTC. This sequence encodes CASSQVSTNWKNIQYF.

Comment on this clone: The germline gene is not matched at one end of the junction; a read error may be the cause. The CDR3 spells CSVQEYFGGTGELFF. DNA for the CDR3: TGCAGCGTTCAAGAATACTTCGGGGGCACCGGGGAGCTGTTTTTT. The V and J genes are TRBV29-1 and TRBJ2-2, with D possibly TRBD2 on 6 matching bases. The CDR3 loop spans 15 amino acids. Germline values: CDR1 SQVTM, CDR2 ANQGSEA.

The chain recombines TRBV23-1 with TRBJ2-1; 9 bases line up with TRBD1. TRBV23-1 is flagged as an ORF with uncertain function. The trim removed 3 bases at V and 5 bases at J, leaving 8 bases unmatched. This CDR3 is built from 16 residues. The CDR3 here is CASSHPQDRGNNEQFF. In nucleotides, the CDR3 is TGCGCCAGCAGTCATCCCCAGGACAGGGGTAACAATGAGCAGTTCTTC.

The rearrangement joins TRBV15 to TRBJ2-1, with 8 bases matching TRBD2. V gave up 0 bases and J gave up 9 bases; unmatched junction bases: 10. The CDR3 extends over 16 amino acids. In germline, CDR1 is LNHNV, CDR2 YYDKDF (reference sequence). For the CDR3, the DNA is TGTGCCACCAGCAGAGATCGCAGCGGGGGTGGAGGTGAGCAGTTCTTC. Translation: CATSRDRSGGGGEQFF.

This chain links TRBV30 with TRBJ1-4; possibly TRBD1 for D (6 bases). V lost 3 bases and J lost 7, with 9 bases in between. Germline V gene data show CDR1 as GTSNPN and CDR2 as SVGIG (reference sequence). The CDR3 loop spans 12 amino acids. The CDR3 region has the DNA TGTGCCTGGAGCCTAGGGGGTGAAAAACTGTTTTTT. It is translated as CAWSLGGEKLFF.

The J gene is TRBJ2-3, the V gene TRBV7-6; TRBD2 is a possible D gene (6 bases). Trimming stripped 1 base from V and 5 bases from J, with 7 bases between. Looked up from germline, CDR1 is SGHVS and CDR2 is FNYEAQ. CDR3 length: 13 amino acids. DNA of the CDR3: TGTGCCAGCAGCTTAGACGGGAGAGATACGCAGTATTTT. As protein: CASSLDGRDTQYF.

This clone was picked up a small number of times. This chain uses TRBV5-1 with TRBJ2-3, with D unclear. Trimming left V 0 bases short and J 6 bases short, with 11 bases between. In germline, CDR1 is SGHRS, CDR2 YFSETQ. This CDR3 contains 14 residues. The CDR3 sequence: CASSLVFGLDTQYF. In nucleotides, the CDR3 is TGCGCCAGCAGCTTGGTATTCGGGTTGGATACGCAGTATTTT.

This clone was counted a single time. The sample contains more than one DNA sequence encoding this CDR3. The chain couples TRBV2 to TRBJ2-2; no definite D call. The CDR3 runs 13 residues. The V end lost 1 base, the J end lost 4 bases, and 4 bases lay between the germline ends. From germline, CDR1 is SNHLY and CDR2 FYNNEI. CDR3 amino acids: CASSEDRTGELFF. For the CDR3, the DNA is TGTGCCAGCAGTGAAGATCGCACCGGGGAGCTGTTTTTT. Combining the CDR3 with reference TRBV2 and TRBJ2-2 gives the whole variable domain EPEVTQTPSHQVTQMGQEVILRCVPISNHLYFYWYRQILGQKVEFLVSFYNNEISEKSEIFDDQFSVERPDGSNFTLKIRSTKLEDSAMYFCASSEDRTGELFFGEGSRLTVL.

The chain employs TRBV30 and TRBJ2-2, with no clear D. V was cut by 6 bases and J by 2 bases, with 10 bases left in between. This CDR3 is built from 13 residues. In germline, CDR1 is GTSNPN, CDR2 SVGIG (reference sequence). The chain's CDR3 is CACPTHNTGELFF. The DNA for the CDR3 is TGTGCCTGCCCGACCCATAACACCGGGGAGCTGTTTTTT.

The chain links TRBV29-1 to TRBJ2-1; 7 nucleotides agree with TRBD2. Germline assignment: CDR1 SQVTM and CDR2 ANQGSEA. Trimming cost V 8 bases and J 2 bases; bases outside gene matches: 15. The CDR3 is made up of 16 amino acids. CDR3 region: CSLPGEGKGTYNEQFF. In DNA form, the CDR3 reads TGCAGCCTCCCCGGGGAGGGAAAGGGGACCTACAATGAGCAGTTCTTC.

The chain uses TRBV10-3 and TRBJ2-3; TRBD1 matches at 8 bases. V lost 10 bases to trimming and J lost 4 bases; unmatched junction nucleotides: 4. CDR1 is ENHRY and CDR2 is SYGVKD in the germline V gene. CDR3 length: 12 residues. The CDR3 DNA reads TGTGCCACCCAACAGGGGGCAGATACGCAGTATTTT. Residues: CATQQGADTQYF.

There are a few counts of this clone. The rearrangement links TRBV5-4 to TRBJ1-1; D gene uncertain. Germline CDR1 reads SGHNT; CDR2 reads YYREEE (reference sequence). V was pared by 3 bases and J by 1 base, with 10 bases between. The CDR3 has 14 residues. Here the CDR3 reads CASSSRQTNTEAFF. The CDR3 DNA reads TGTGCCAGCAGCTCGCGACAAACGAACACTGAAGCTTTCTTT.

Concerning this clone: Within the sample, other DNA sequences also encode this same CDR3. The V call is TRBV29-1, the J call TRBJ2-5, with D perhaps TRBD1 (5 bases). The V and J ends lost 7 bases and 1 base respectively, with 13 bases between them. The CDR3 has 13 amino acids. Germline V gene lookup returns CDR1 SQVTM and CDR2 ANQGSEA. The CDR3 protein is CSGGGRLQETQYF. The CDR3 nucleotides read TGCAGCGGGGGCGGCAGGCTCCAAGAGACCCAGTACTTC.

This clone was observed a handful of times. V and J are TRBV29-1 and TRBJ1-1; maybe TRBD1 (6 bases). Germline V lookup: CDR1 SQVTM, CDR2 ANQGSEA. The CDR3 is made up of 16 amino acids. The ends were cut back, 3 bases at V and 4 bases at J, with 21 bases in the middle. The DNA of the CDR3 is TGCAGCGTTGAGGTTGAGCCGGGGGCGCCGGGCACTGAAGCTTTCTTT. Protein product: CSVEVEPGAPGTEAFF.

This clone was counted between two and nine times. This chain links TRBV30 with TRBJ1-2; D is unclear. The germline gives CDR1 GTSNPN, CDR2 SVGIG (reference sequence). The V end lost 3 bases, the J end lost 6 bases, and 11 bases lay between the germline ends. This CDR3 region has 12 residues. The CDR3 reads CAWRPQRDGYTF. The DNA of the CDR3 is TGTGCCTGGAGACCCCAAAGGGATGGCTACACCTTC.

V gene TRBV30 combines with J gene TRBJ2-7, with no clear D. The CDR3 sequence is 13 residues long. CDR1 and CDR2 from the germline V gene are GTSNPN and SVGIG (reference sequence). The V end lost 1 base, the J end lost 5 bases, and 12 bases lay between the germline ends. In DNA form, the CDR3 reads TGTGCCTGGAGTGCCTTGTATGTGGACGAGCAGTACTTC. Translated, it gives CAWSALYVDEQYF.